Following are 24 T cell receptor beta chains from one sample sequenced in a study of CD8 T cells in ankylosing spondylitis. TCRdb re-analysed the 5' RACE reads in MiXCR, keeping a single row per CDR3 protein. Of about 160,000 distinct CDR3 sequences listed, roughly 44% were seen once; the top ten hold 12% to 15%. Sequencing input: synovial fluid, either unsorted or a sorted T cell fraction (not recorded which). These TCRs come from a male donor with ankylosing spondylitis.

Many counts were recorded for this clonotype. The chain links TRBV7-3 to TRBJ1-6, with D hard to call. Trimming took off 2 bases at V and 9 bases at J, with 11 bases between the two ends. CDR1 SGHTA and CDR2 FQGTGA come from the germline V gene. The CDR3 has 14 residues. The CDR3 loop is CASSLDPGGSPLHF. The CDR3 DNA follows: TGTGCCAGCAGCTTAGATCCGGGTGGTTCACCCCTCCACTTT. The whole variable domain, remainder taken from reference TRBV7-3 and TRBJ1-6, is GAGVSQTPSNKVTEKGKYVELRCDPISGHTALYWYRQSLGQGPEFLIYFQGTGAADDSGLPNDRFFAVRPEGSVSTLKIQRTERGDSAVYLCASSLDPGGSPLHFGNGTRLTVT.

This sequence joins TRBV5-1 and TRBJ2-1, with TRBD1 matching over 8 bases. CDR1 is SGHRS and CDR2 is YFSETQ in the germline V gene. The J segment lost 8 bases and the V segment lost 0 bases, leaving 7 bases of the junction unmatched. The CDR3 covers 15 residues. In DNA, the CDR3 is TGCGCCAGCAGCTTGGACCGGGACAGGAGGGATGAGCAGTTCTTC. Its protein is CASSLDRDRRDEQFF.

CDR3 DNA: TGCGCCAGCAGCTCCTACCCCGGGGACAGGGGGTACTACAGCTCCTACAATGAGCAGTTCTTC. Protein: CASSSYPGDRGYYSSYNEQFF. The rearrangement uses TRBV4-1 and TRBJ2-1, with TRBD1 identical over 11 bases. CDR3 length: 21 residues. Germline V CDR1 and CDR2: MGHRA, YSYEKL. The V gene end was trimmed by 5 bases and the J gene end by 0 bases; junction bases not matched to a gene: 18.

V is TRBV29-1 and J is TRBJ1-1; a possible D gene is TRBD1 (5 bases). The CDR3 spans 10 residues. The germline CDR1 and CDR2 sequences are SQVTM and ANQGSEA. V was clipped by 6 bases and J by 12 bases, with 14 bases between them. The CDR3 reads CSVGGIETFF. The CDR3 region has the DNA TGCAGCGTCGGGGGTATCGAAACTTTCTTT.

V and J are TRBV6-1 and TRBJ1-4; D remains unclear. The V gene lost 8 bases and the J gene lost 7 bases, with 17 bases spanning the gap. Per the germline V gene, CDR1 is MNHNS and CDR2 is SASEGT. This CDR3 is 14 amino acids long. The chain's CDR3 is CASLNGGHSEKLFF. The CDR3, as DNA: TGTGCCAGCTTGAACGGAGGGCACAGTGAAAAACTGTTTTTT.

CDR3 residues: CASSLSGPSYNEQFF. The CDR3 region has the DNA TGTGCCAGCAGTCTGTCGGGGCCTTCCTACAATGAGCAGTTCTTC. The chain couples TRBV12-3 or TRBV12-4 to TRBJ2-1; D is tentatively TRBD1 or TRBD2 (5 bases each). CDR3 length: 15 residues. The V end lost 5 bases, the J end lost 1 base, and 12 bases lay between the germline ends.

This clonotype showed up just once. V gene TRBV12-3 or TRBV12-4 combines with J gene TRBJ2-7; D is perhaps TRBD2 (8 bases). The ends were cut back, 3 bases at V and 0 bases at J, with 18 bases in the middle. The CDR3 totals 17 residues. The DNA of the CDR3 is TGTGCCAGCAGTTTGAGGGGGCTAGCGGGTGTCTCCTACGAGCAGTACTTC. Protein product: CASSLRGLAGVSYEQYF.

The rearrangement links TRBV2 to TRBJ1-6; no firm D call. The germline V gene encodes CDR1 SNHLY and CDR2 FYNNEI. Trimming cost V 3 bases and J 10 bases, with 16 bases left between them. This CDR3 has 15 residues. The CDR3 loop reads CASSDLPGRWSPLHF. CDR3 nucleotides: TGTGCCAGCAGTGATCTCCCGGGAAGGTGGTCACCCCTCCACTTT. Based on the CDR3 plus reference TRBV2 and TRBJ1-6, the full variable domain is EPEVTQTPSHQVTQMGQEVILRCVPISNHLYFYWYRQILGQKVEFLVSFYNNEISEKSEIFDDQFSVERPDGSNFTLKIRSTKLEDSAMYFCASSDLPGRWSPLHFGNGTRLTVT.

This clonotype was seen more than once but under ten times. J is TRBJ2-2 and V is TRBV28; 13 bases fit TRBD2. There are 17 residues in the CDR3. V was clipped by 5 bases and J by 3 bases; unmatched bases: 6. In germline, CDR1 is MDHEN, CDR2 SYDVKM. As DNA, the CDR3 is TGTGCCAGCAGTCGACTAGCGGGAGGTGCGGACACCGGGGAGCTGTTTTTT. Its translation is CASSRLAGGADTGELFF.

The chain uses TRBV20-1 and TRBJ2-1; TRBD1 is a possible D gene (5 bases). Trimming pared 1 base from V and 3 bases from J, leaving 13 bases between. CDR1 and CDR2 from the germline V gene are DFQATT and SNEGSKA (reference sequence). CDR3 size: 15 residues. CDR3 DNA sequence: TGCAGTGCTAGAGCTACTCAGACAGTCTACAATGAGCAGTTCTTC. Residues: CSARATQTVYNEQFF.

This clonotype was picked up many times. The V call is TRBV9, the J call TRBJ2-1; D not certain. CDR1 is SGDLS, CDR2 YYNGEE, per germline. CDR3 length equals 14 residues. Trimming shortened V by 0 bases and J by 7 bases, and 11 bases separated the two germline ends. This CDR3 is CASSVGVAVNEQFF. CDR3 sequence (DNA): TGTGCCAGCAGCGTAGGAGTTGCTGTGAATGAGCAGTTCTTC. The full variable domain, in which reference TRBV9 and TRBJ2-1 provide the parts outside the CDR3, is DSGVTQTPKHLITATGQRVTLRCSPRSGDLSVYWYQQSLDQGLQFLIQYYNGEERAKGNILERFSAQQFPDLHSELNLSSLELGDSALYFCASSVGVAVNEQFFGPGTRLTVL.

This rearrangement joins TRBV7-3 to TRBJ2-1; TRBD1 or TRBD2 may be the D gene (5 bases each). V was cut by 4 bases and J by 5 bases, with 12 bases left in between. The CDR3 totals 14 residues. Per the germline V gene, CDR1 is SGHTA and CDR2 is FQGTGA. CDR3 residues: CASSSWDRHNEQFF. The CDR3, as DNA: TGTGCCAGCAGCTCCTGGGACCGACACAATGAGCAGTTCTTC.

The chain carries TRBV4-1 and TRBJ1-6, with unresolved D. Between the trimmed V and J ends, which lost 3 bases and 7 bases, there was a span of 16 bases. The CDR3 spans 16 residues. CDR1 and CDR2 (germline): MGHRA, YSYEKL. The CDR3 spells CASSHPPREANSPLHF. CDR3 DNA sequence: TGCGCCAGCAGCCACCCGCCGCGCGAGGCCAATTCACCCCTCCACTTT.

V is TRBV9 and J is TRBJ2-1; TRBD1 matches 11 bases. J was trimmed by 4 bases and V by 5 bases; bases with no gene match: 8. CDR3 size: 16 residues. CDR1 is SGDLS and CDR2 is YYNGEE in the germline V gene. The CDR3 region is CASSVPGTGGYNEQFF. The DNA for the CDR3 is TGTGCCAGCAGTGTCCCCGGGACAGGGGGGTACAATGAGCAGTTCTTC.

At least ten counts were recorded for this clonotype. The chain combines TRBV10-3 with TRBJ2-1, with 8 bases lining up with TRBD1. Looked up from germline, CDR1 is ENHRY and CDR2 is SYGVKD. The J segment lost 0 bases and the V segment lost 5 bases, leaving 21 bases of the junction unmatched. The CDR3 has 21 amino acids. CDR3 sequence reads: CAISNPGQALSSIYSYNEQFF. In DNA form, the CDR3 reads TGTGCCATCAGTAACCCGGGACAGGCCCTCAGTTCGATCTACTCCTACAATGAGCAGTTCTTC.

This chain links TRBV7-9 with TRBJ1-2; D unclear. The CDR3 has 11 amino acids. Trimming took off 6 bases at V and 6 bases at J, with 8 bases between the two ends. The germline V gene encodes CDR1 SEHNR and CDR2 FQNEAQ (reference sequence). The CDR3 loop reads CASRRGHGYTF. The CDR3 nucleotides read TGTGCCAGCAGGCGAGGGCATGGCTACACCTTC.

This clonotype was detected only once. V and J are TRBV12-3 or TRBV12-4 and TRBJ2-5; 8 bases are shared with TRBD1. There are 14 residues in the CDR3. After removal of 5 bases from V and 7 bases from J, the junction contained 9 bases not matched to a gene. As DNA, the CDR3 is TGTGCCAGCAGTACGGACAGGGCACCAGGGACCCAGTACTTC. It yields the protein CASSTDRAPGTQYF.

This clonotype was observed a few times. V gene TRBV5-1 combines with J gene TRBJ2-7, with TRBD2 matching over 10 bases. Losses at the gene ends were 0 bases for V and 3 bases for J; bases not matched to a gene: 0. Germline values: CDR1 SGHRS, CDR2 YFSETQ. The CDR3 is 14 residues long. The DNA for the CDR3 is TGCGCCAGCAGCTTGGTAGCGGGGGGCTACGAGCAGTACTTC. Translating gives CASSLVAGGYEQYF.

Remarks on this clonotype: The junction and the germline gene differ at one end; a read error may be behind it. The rearrangement links TRBV7-4 to TRBJ1-5; 10 bases map to TRBD1. The CDR3 covers 18 residues. Looked up from germline, CDR1 is SGHVT and CDR2 is SQSDAQ. The CDR3 reads CTSSRWGQGFVANQPQHF. CDR3 nucleotide sequence: TGTACCAGCAGTCGATGGGGACAGGGGTTTGTTGCGAATCAGCCCCAGCATTTT.

This clonotype was counted only a few times. The rearrangement links TRBV27 to TRBJ1-6, with TRBD1 matching 11 bases. V lost 5 bases to trimming and J lost 10 bases; unmatched junction nucleotides: 10. The length of the CDR3 is 16 residues. The germline gives CDR1 MNHEY, CDR2 SMNVEV (reference sequence). The CDR3 loop reads CASSTGQGVFLSPLHF. CDR3 nucleotide sequence: TGTGCCAGCAGTACGGGACAGGGGGTATTTTTGTCACCCCTCCACTTT.

This clonotype showed up just a few times. The rearrangement joins TRBV29-1 to TRBJ1-1; 9 nucleotides line up with TRBD1. The CDR3 has 15 residues. The germline V gene has CDR1 SQVTM and CDR2 ANQGSEA. V gave up 3 bases and J gave up 6 bases; unmatched junction bases: 11. CDR3 region: CSVEGTGRAVAEAFF. CDR3 nucleotide sequence: TGCAGCGTTGAGGGGACAGGGAGGGCAGTTGCTGAAGCTTTCTTT.

The chain combines TRBV6-1 with TRBJ2-1; the match to TRBD1 covers 7 bases. The CDR3 extends over 14 amino acids. The J segment lost 7 bases and the V segment lost 3 bases, leaving 6 bases of the junction unmatched. Per the germline V gene, CDR1 is MNHNS and CDR2 is SASEGT. CDR3 loop: CASSEAGTANEQFF. CDR3 coding DNA: TGTGCCAGCAGTGAGGCTGGGACAGCTAATGAGCAGTTCTTC.

This clonotype was counted between two and nine times. The chain uses TRBV12-3 or TRBV12-4 and TRBJ1-1; possibly TRBD1 for D (6 bases). V was pared by 6 bases and J by 0 bases, with 11 bases between. The CDR3 totals 14 residues. The DNA of the CDR3 is TGTGCCAGCAGGAGGGGGTACGTGAACACTGAAGCTTTCTTT. Its translation is CASRRGYVNTEAFF.

The chain is built from TRBV5-1 and TRBJ2-1; TRBD2 matches 10 bases. Per germline, CDR1 SGHRS and CDR2 YFSETQ. The length of the CDR3 is 15 residues. V lost 3 bases, J lost 14 bases, and 14 bases stayed unmatched. This CDR3 reads CASSSRERGGLGEFF. The CDR3, as DNA: TGCGCCAGCAGCTCCCGGGAGCGGGGGGGCCTAGGGGAGTTCTTC.